This TCR beta chain is from a study of glioma-infiltrating T cells. The CDR3 length is 15 residues. Per germline, CDR1 SNHLY and CDR2 FYNNEI. With respect to this clonotype: Its antigen is currently unknown. The junction shows a germline mismatch at one end, possibly a read error.

Findings of the study overall: Only very few CDR3 sequences appeared in both tissue and blood.

The iRepertoire nested amplicon-rescue multiplex PCR amplified TCR alpha and beta CDR3s from RNA. Using its own MiXCR run on the multiplex PCR reads, TCRdb lists one record per CDR3 protein. The sample includes about 4,900 distinct CDR3 sequences, approximately 34% of them seen just once. The chain couples TRBV2 to TRBJ1-3, with D possibly being TRBD1 (5 bases). The sequenced material came from glioma tissue, nonneoplastic brain tissue, or PBMCs (not recorded which). The receptor comes from a human donor with low-grade glioma or glioblastoma, undergoing nonglioma brain surgery, or in good health (not recorded which). The CDR3 sequence: CASSQDGAAGNTIYF. In DNA, the CDR3 is TGTGCCAGCAGTCAAGATGGGGCGGCTGGGAACACCATATATTTT.